The T cell receptor beta chain under discussion was sequenced for a study of blood T cell repertoires in COVID-19. About the study: PBMCs, B-cell-depleted T cells, or T cells were the source of the cDNA or gDNA that made up the material.

TCRdb's copy holds only in-frame clones and misses some; the assay was immunoSEQ multiplex PCR. The table shows around 140,000 clones, with around nine tenths occurring only once. The germline V gene encodes CDR1 SEHNR and CDR2 FQNEAQ (reference sequence). Unmatched junction bases numbered 16, after V lost 5 bases and J lost 9 bases. This CDR3 comprises 16 residues. The origin of this receptor is a man aged 50 to 59 with active or convalescent COVID-19. The J gene is TRBJ1-2, the V gene TRBV7-9; TRBD1 matches 9 bases. The material sequenced was peripheral blood. The CDR3 nucleotides read TGTGCCAGCAGCAGAAACAGGGGGCGAAACTCGTACCGCTACACCTTC. It translates to CASSRNRGRNSYRYTF.